Below, 7 T cell receptor beta chains from the same sample are listed, as sequenced in a study of radiotherapy plus CTLA-4 blockade in lung cancer. Assay: immunoSEQ multiplex PCR; the TCRdb copy retains only in-frame clones and omits some. Of tens of thousands of clones listed, around nine tenths were seen once; the top ten hold over 15%. The sample in question was peripheral blood, obtained from a patient treated with radiotherapy plus ipilimumab. These receptors were obtained from a human donor with non-small cell lung cancer that progressed on radiotherapy plus ipilimumab.

The chain has TRBV28 and TRBJ2-3; 11 bases are shared with TRBD2. V gave up 8 bases and J gave up 2 bases; unmatched junction bases: 15. Germline CDR1 is MDHEN and CDR2 is SYDVKM. This CDR3 contains 18 residues. In DNA form, the CDR3 reads TGTGCCAGCCCCCCCGGGCTAGCGGGGGGCGTAATCACAGATACGCAGTATTTT. It yields the protein CASPPGLAGGVITDTQYF.

This chain joins TRBV5-6 and TRBJ2-5; unclear D gene. V lost 1 base and J lost 2, with 9 bases in between. CDR3 length: 14 amino acids. CDR1 and CDR2 (germline): SGHDT, YYEEEE. The CDR3 DNA sequence: TGTGCCAGCAGCTTGTCGGCAGTACAAGAGACCCAGTACTTC. Translated: CASSLSAVQETQYF.

The chain employs TRBV30 and TRBJ1-1; tentative D call: TRBD1 (5 bases). The V end lost 8 bases, the J end lost 0 bases, and 13 bases lay between the germline ends. CDR1 is GTSNPN and CDR2 is SVGIG in the germline V gene (reference sequence). The CDR3 consists of 13 residues. CDR3 DNA sequence: TGTGCCGGTAACAGGCAAATGAACACTGAAGCTTTCTTT. Protein product: CAGNRQMNTEAFF. Filled out from reference TRBV30 and TRBJ1-1, the complete variable domain reads SQTIHQWPATLVQPVGSPLSLECTVEGTSNPNLYWYRQAAGRGLQLLFYSVGIGQISSEVPQNLSASRPQDRQFILSSKKLLLSDSGFYLCAGNRQMNTEAFFGQGTRLTVV.

The chain combines TRBV27 with TRBJ1-5; 7 bases line up with TRBD1. Unmatched junction bases numbered 3, after V lost 8 bases and J lost 2 bases. Germline V gene data show CDR1 as MNHEY and CDR2 as SMNVEV (reference sequence). The CDR3 loop spans 13 amino acids. CDR3 bases: TGTGCCAGCGCCGGACAGGGCAATCAGCCCCAGCATTTT. Protein sequence: CASAGQGNQPQHF.

The rearrangement uses TRBV6-4 and TRBJ1-4; D uncertain. V dropped 4 bases and J dropped 8 bases, with 17 bases sitting between them. Germline CDR1 MRHNA, CDR2 SNTAGT. This CDR3 region has 15 residues. CDR3 bases: TGTGCCAGCAGTGTAATCCCTCCTCGGATGGAAAAACTGTTTTTT. This encodes CASSVIPPRMEKLFF.

This chain links TRBV25-1 with TRBJ2-6; D assignment may be TRBD1 or TRBD2 (5 bases each). CDR3 size: 17 residues. Germline V gives CDR1 MGHDK, CDR2 SYGVNS. V dropped 4 bases and J dropped 4 bases, with 17 bases sitting between them. The DNA of the CDR3 is TGTGCCAGCAGTGTCCAGGGAGTTTTGGTCGGGGCCAACGTCCTGACTTTC. Translated, it gives CASSVQGVLVGANVLTF.

The rearrangement links TRBV11-3 to TRBJ2-7; 8 bases fit TRBD2. Germline V CDR1 and CDR2: SGHNT, YENEEA. The ends lost 5 bases at V and 4 bases at J; junction bases unmatched: 7. This CDR3 has 14 amino acids. The CDR3 sequence: CASSLDSSGYEQYF. The DNA of the CDR3 is TGTGCCAGCAGCCTCGACTCTAGCGGGTACGAGCAGTACTTC.